The TCR beta chain under discussion was sequenced for a study of T cells in Graves' hyperthyroidism and ophthalmopathy. This clonotype was counted ten times or more. Amplified TCR beta CDR3 regions derived from RNA transcripts. HTBI primers were the set used in a first-round RT-PCR of the TCR CDR3. TCRdb passed the multiplex PCR reads through MiXCR, listing each CDR3 protein once. This sample has under 300,000 distinct CDR3 sequences, with roughly 15% found just once. The study based diagnoses on clinical symptoms, serum thyroxine and TRAb, thyroid ultrasound and orbital computed tomography. V lost 2 bases to trimming and J lost 7 bases, with 6 bases between them. The CDR3 loop spans 12 amino acids. Germline values: CDR1 KGHSH, CDR2 LQKENI.

Sequences were obtained from blood. The clonotype originates from a woman between 35 and 50 years old with Graves' hyperthyroidism. This sequence joins TRBV18 and TRBJ2-1; D is undetermined. CDR3 DNA sequence: TGTGCCAGCTCACCAAAGGGTAATGAGCAGTTCTTC. The encoded protein is CASSPKGNEQFF.